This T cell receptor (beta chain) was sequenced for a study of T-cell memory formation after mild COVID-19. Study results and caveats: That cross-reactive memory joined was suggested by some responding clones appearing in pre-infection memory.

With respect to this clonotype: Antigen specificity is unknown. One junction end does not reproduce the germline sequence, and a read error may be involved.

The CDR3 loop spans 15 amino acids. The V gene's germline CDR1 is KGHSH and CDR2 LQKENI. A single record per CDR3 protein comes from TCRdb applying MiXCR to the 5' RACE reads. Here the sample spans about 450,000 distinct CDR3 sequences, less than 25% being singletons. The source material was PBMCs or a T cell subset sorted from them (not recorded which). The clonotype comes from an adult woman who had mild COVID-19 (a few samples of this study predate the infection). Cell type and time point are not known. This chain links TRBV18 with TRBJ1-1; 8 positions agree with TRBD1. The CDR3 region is CASSHRQGPGTESFF. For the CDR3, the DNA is TGTGCCAGCTCACACAGACAGGGGCCGGGAACTGAATCTTTCTTT.